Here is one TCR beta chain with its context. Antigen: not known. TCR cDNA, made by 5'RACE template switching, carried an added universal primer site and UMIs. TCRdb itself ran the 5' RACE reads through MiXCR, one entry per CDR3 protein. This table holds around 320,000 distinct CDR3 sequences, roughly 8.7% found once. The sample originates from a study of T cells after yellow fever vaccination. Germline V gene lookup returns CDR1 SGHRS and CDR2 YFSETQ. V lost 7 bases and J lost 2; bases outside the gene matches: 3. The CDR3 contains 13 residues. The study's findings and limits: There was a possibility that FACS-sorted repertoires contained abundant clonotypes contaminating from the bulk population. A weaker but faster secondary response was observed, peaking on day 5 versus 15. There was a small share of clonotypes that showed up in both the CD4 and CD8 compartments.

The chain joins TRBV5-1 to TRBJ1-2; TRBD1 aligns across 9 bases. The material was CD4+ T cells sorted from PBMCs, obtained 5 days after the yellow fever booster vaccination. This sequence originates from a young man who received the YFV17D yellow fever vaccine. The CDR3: CASGTGTNYGYTF. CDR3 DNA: TGCGCCAGCGGGACAGGGACGAACTATGGCTACACCTTC.